The 31 T cell receptor beta chains below were found in one sample sequenced in a study of blood T cell repertoires in COVID-19. Repertoires were generated with immunoSEQ multiplex PCR, while TCRdb's copy carries only in-frame clones and drops some. The sample has some 300,000 clones, around 90% seen once; the top ten hold about 1%. Sequenced: PBMCs or T cells enriched from blood (not recorded which). These receptor sequences come from a woman under 40 who had recovered from COVID-19.

The chain recombines TRBV5-5 with TRBJ1-5, with D possibly matching TRBD1 (5 bases). CDR1 and CDR2 (germline): SGHKS, YYEKEE (reference sequence). The CDR3 extends over 15 amino acids. V was pared by 2 bases and J by 0 bases, with 9 bases between. The CDR3 DNA reads TGTGCCAGCAGCTTAGAAGGGGCTAGCAATCAGCCCCAGCATTTT. It encodes CASSLEGASNQPQHF. The whole variable domain, remainder taken from reference TRBV5-5 and TRBJ1-5, is DAGVTQSPTHLIKTRGQQVTLRCSPISGHKSVSWYQQVLGQGPQFIFQYYEKEERGRGNFPDRFSARQFPNYSSELNVNALLLGDSALYLCASSLEGASNQPQHFGDGTRLSIL.

This clone was observed a handful of times. This chain connects TRBV28 to TRBJ1-5; no firm D call. This CDR3 comprises 15 residues. Germline V gene lookup returns CDR1 MDHEN and CDR2 SYDVKM. V was trimmed by 4 bases and J by 0 bases, leaving 10 bases between them. The CDR3 sequence: CASSSGTRSNQPQHF. In nucleotides, the CDR3 is TGTGCCAGCAGTTCGGGAACCCGTAGCAATCAGCCCCAGCATTTT.

This chain links TRBV7-2 with TRBJ1-2; D may be TRBD1 (6 bases). Germline V gene sequence: CDR1 SGHTA, CDR2 FQGNSA. The CDR3 sequence is 15 residues long. Trimming left V 4 bases short and J 6 bases short, with 18 bases between. The CDR3 DNA is TGTGCCAGCAGCTCACGACAGGTACCGAGCAATGGCTACACCTTC. Its protein is CASSSRQVPSNGYTF.

This chain uses TRBV25-1 with TRBJ1-5; TRBD1 is a possible D gene (6 bases). The V and J ends lost 6 bases and 3 bases respectively, with 15 bases between them. Germline V gives CDR1 MGHDK, CDR2 SYGVNS. This CDR3 region has 15 residues. CDR3 sequence: CASSPRGSLNQPQHF. Written as DNA, the CDR3 is TGTGCCAGCAGCCCCAGGGGTTCCCTCAATCAGCCCCAGCATTTT.

V and J are TRBV6-5 and TRBJ1-3; no clear D gene. Germline CDR1 reads MNHEY; CDR2 reads SVGAGI. V lost 0 bases, J lost 0 bases, and 6 bases lay in between. The length of the CDR3 is 15 residues. The chain's CDR3 is CASSYSRDSGNTIYF. CDR3 sequence (DNA): TGTGCCAGCAGTTACTCGCGGGACTCTGGAAACACCATATATTTT.

This clone was observed a single time. The chain has TRBV7-9 and TRBJ1-1; a weak D match, TRBD1 (6 bases). Trimming removed 5 bases at V and 4 bases at J, with 14 bases between. Germline V gene sequence: CDR1 SEHNR, CDR2 FQNEAQ (reference sequence). There are 14 residues in the CDR3. In DNA form, the CDR3 reads TGTGCCAGCAGCGAGACAGGTCTCCTCACTGAAGCTTTCTTT. It encodes CASSETGLLTEAFF.

The chain employs TRBV5-5 and TRBJ2-7; a possible D gene is TRBD1 (5 bases). Germline CDR1 SGHKS, CDR2 YYEKEE (reference sequence). V dropped 0 bases and J dropped 2 bases, with 9 bases sitting between them. This CDR3 has 14 amino acids. The CDR3 bases are TGTGCCAGCAGCTTGGTCGCAGGGACCTACGAGCAGTACTTC. Protein: CASSLVAGTYEQYF.

The chain has TRBV18 and TRBJ2-3; D is possibly TRBD2 (6 bases). V was clipped by 3 bases and J by 4 bases, with 20 bases between them. CDR1 and CDR2 (germline): KGHSH, LQKENI. The CDR3 contains 17 residues. DNA for the CDR3: TGTGCCAGCTCACCTGCTCGGCAGGGAGGTATTGCAGATACGCAGTATTTT. Amino acids: CASSPARQGGIADTQYF.

The chain carries TRBV24-1 and TRBJ2-2, with 10 nucleotides matching TRBD2. The J segment lost 7 bases and the V segment lost 5 bases, leaving 6 bases of the junction unmatched. Germline loops: CDR1 KGHDR, CDR2 SFDVKD. CDR3 length: 15 residues. The CDR3 region has the DNA TGTGCCACCAGTGTAACTAGCGGGATTGGCGGGGAGCTGTTTTTT. Amino acid sequence: CATSVTSGIGGELFF.

The CDR3, as DNA: TGTGCCAGCAGCCAAGAGACAGGGGTCATGATCACTGAAGCTTTCTTT. Translated, it gives CASSQETGVMITEAFF. V usage is TRBV3-1 (or the pseudogene TRBV3-2) and J usage is TRBJ1-1; 8 bases map to TRBD1. This CDR3 is 16 amino acids long. J was trimmed by 4 bases and V by 0 bases; bases with no gene match: 7. Germline CDR1 is LGHDT and CDR2 is YNNKEL (reference sequence).

This sequence joins TRBV5-4 and TRBJ1-4, with TRBD1 matching over 8 bases. The V segment lost 2 bases and the J segment 3 bases; nucleotides outside the gene matches: 3. This CDR3 spans 15 amino acids. Germline V gene lookup returns CDR1 SGHNT and CDR2 YYREEE (reference sequence). The CDR3: CASSFGQGANEKLFF. CDR3 DNA sequence: TGTGCCAGCAGCTTTGGACAGGGTGCTAATGAAAAACTGTTTTTT.

The chain joins TRBV27 to TRBJ2-7, with D possibly TRBD1 on 6 matching bases. This CDR3 has 17 amino acids. The germline V gene has CDR1 MNHEY and CDR2 SMNVEV (reference sequence). Trimming cost V 1 base and J 1 base, with 17 bases left between them. The CDR3 coding sequence is TGTGCCAGCAGTTTATATTCCGGGCCAGGGGTTTCCTACGAGCAGTACTTC. Translated: CASSLYSGPGVSYEQYF.

The rearrangement joins TRBV27 to TRBJ1-2; 9 bases agree with TRBD1. The V segment lost 8 bases and the J segment 4 bases; nucleotides outside the gene matches: 5. CDR1 and CDR2 (germline): MNHEY, SMNVEV (reference sequence). CDR3 length equals 13 residues. CDR3 region: CASSQGALYGYTF. The CDR3 DNA sequence: TGTGCCAGCTCACAGGGGGCCCTCTATGGCTACACCTTC.

This sequence joins TRBV27 and TRBJ2-2, with 10 bases that match TRBD2. V was clipped by 0 bases and J by 4 bases; unmatched bases: 2. The germline CDR1 and CDR2 sequences are MNHEY and SMNVEV (reference sequence). The CDR3 consists of 16 residues. This CDR3 reads CASSLSSSGSTGELFF. The CDR3 nucleotides read TGTGCCAGCAGTTTATCGTCTAGCGGGAGCACCGGGGAGCTGTTTTTT.

The chain uses TRBV28 and TRBJ1-2; 7 bases are a match to TRBD1. The CDR3 is 16 amino acids. Trimming took 5 bases from V and 3 from J; bases not matched to a gene: 12. CDR1 and CDR2 from the germline V gene are MDHEN and SYDVKM. CDR3 sequence reads: CASSEGGQGRDYGYTF. In nucleotides, the CDR3 is TGTGCCAGCAGTGAAGGGGGCCAGGGACGAGACTATGGCTACACCTTC.

The chain combines TRBV6-5 with TRBJ1-2; 7 bases fit TRBD1. Trimming cost V 6 bases and J 10 bases; bases outside gene matches: 17. CDR3 length: 15 amino acids. Germline CDR1 is MNHEY and CDR2 is SVGAGI. The CDR3 spells CASRGHRGDLLYYTF. CDR3 nucleotides: TGTGCCAGCAGGGGCCACAGGGGAGACTTATTATACTACACCTTC.

This sequence joins TRBV5-4 and TRBJ2-2; weak D call: TRBD1 (5 bases). The CDR3 length is 16 residues. Per germline, CDR1 SGHNT and CDR2 YYREEE (reference sequence). Trimming took 1 base from V and 7 from J, leaving 17 bases between them. The CDR3 loop is CASSLRGAGWVGELFF. DNA of the CDR3: TGTGCCAGCAGCTTGAGGGGCGCAGGGTGGGTCGGGGAGCTGTTTTTT.

This rearrangement joins TRBV4-3 to TRBJ2-2; 11 bases are a match to TRBD1. Germline V gene lookup returns CDR1 LGHNA and CDR2 YSLEER. The V gene end was trimmed by 2 bases and the J gene end by 5 bases; junction bases not matched to a gene: 7. This CDR3 is 17 amino acids long. CDR3: CASSQRTGTGGTGELFF. The CDR3, as DNA: TGCGCCAGCAGCCAACGCACCGGGACAGGGGGGACCGGGGAGCTGTTTTTT.

The chain employs TRBV3-1 (or the pseudogene TRBV3-2) and TRBJ2-5, with a weak D call TRBD1 (5 bases). The CDR3 sequence is 15 residues long. Per the germline V gene, CDR1 is LGHDT and CDR2 is YNNKEL (reference sequence). Trimming cost V 1 base and J 5 bases, with 14 bases left between them. Written as DNA, the CDR3 is TGTGCCAGCAGCCAAGCGATCTGGGCAGGGGAGACCCAGTACTTC. Its protein product is CASSQAIWAGETQYF.

The chain combines TRBV7-9 with TRBJ1-5; D call uncertain. The V gene lost 1 base and the J gene lost 4 bases, with 5 bases spanning the gap. The CDR3 is 13 residues long. Germline V gene sequence: CDR1 SEHNR, CDR2 FQNEAQ (reference sequence). The CDR3 is CASSLDGNQPQHF. The CDR3 nucleotides are TGTGCCAGCAGCTTAGACGGGAATCAGCCCCAGCATTTT.

The genes are TRBV28 and TRBJ1-1; TRBD1 matches at 10 bases. Germline CDR1 is MDHEN and CDR2 is SYDVKM. J lost 1 base, V lost 5 bases, and 10 bases had no gene match. This CDR3 spans 17 amino acids. The CDR3 DNA reads TGTGCCAGCAGTCTAATCCAGACAGGGGGCACGAACACTGAAGCTTTCTTT. Residues: CASSLIQTGGTNTEAFF.

The chain uses TRBV27 and TRBJ2-7; 9 nucleotides line up with TRBD1. The germline gives CDR1 MNHEY, CDR2 SMNVEV (reference sequence). V was pared by 5 bases and J by 3 bases, with 8 bases of the junction left unmatched. The CDR3 is made up of 15 amino acids. CDR3 in amino acids: CASSTPGTGIYEQYF. In DNA, the CDR3 is TGTGCCAGCAGTACGCCCGGGACAGGGATCTACGAGCAGTACTTC.

The rearrangement joins TRBV30 to TRBJ2-2; TRBD2 aligns across 8 bases. V lost 2 bases to trimming and J lost 0 bases; unmatched junction nucleotides: 2. Per germline, CDR1 GTSNPN and CDR2 SVGIG (reference sequence). The CDR3 runs 15 residues. This CDR3 reads CAWSRGGSNTGELFF. CDR3 coding DNA: TGTGCCTGGAGTCGGGGGGGGTCGAACACCGGGGAGCTGTTTTTT.

This chain uses TRBV4-1 with TRBJ1-1; D remains ambiguous. Germline CDR1 is MGHRA and CDR2 is YSYEKL. V dropped 0 bases and J dropped 3 bases, with 23 bases sitting between them. This CDR3 has 19 residues. The CDR3 DNA reads TGCGCCAGCAGCCAAGACTCGCCGGAGGGTCCCTTGAAGGACACTGAAGCTTTCTTT. It yields the protein CASSQDSPEGPLKDTEAFF.

The chain combines TRBV6-5 with TRBJ1-2; the match to TRBD1 covers 9 bases. The CDR3 consists of 14 residues. V was clipped by 6 bases and J by 6 bases; unmatched bases: 8. Looked up from germline, CDR1 is MNHEY and CDR2 is SVGAGI. CDR3 amino acids: CASRLSTGGNGYTF. The CDR3 nucleotides read TGTGCCAGCAGACTCTCGACAGGGGGGAATGGCTACACCTTC.

The chain uses TRBV7-2 and TRBJ2-7; 7 nucleotides line up with TRBD2. CDR1 is SGHTA, CDR2 FQGNSA, per germline. The CDR3 runs 13 residues. Unmatched junction bases numbered 2, after V lost 4 bases and J lost 2 bases. The CDR3 protein is CASSSGGTYEQYF. The CDR3 nucleotides read TGTGCCAGCAGCTCGGGGGGAACCTACGAGCAGTACTTC.

The rearrangement joins TRBV29-1 to TRBJ1-5, with 10 bases identical to TRBD1. CDR3 size: 15 residues. CDR1 and CDR2 from the germline V gene are SQVTM and ANQGSEA. The junction had 12 bases not matched to a gene; V was cut back by 7 bases and J by 6 bases. Written as DNA, the CDR3 is TGCAGCGCTAAAACCGGGACAGGGGATACTCAGCCCCAGCATTTT. Amino acid sequence: CSAKTGTGDTQPQHF.

CDR3 amino acids: CASVRDRTLGYTF. CDR3 sequence (DNA): TGTGCCAGCGTTAGGGACAGGACGCTGGGCTACACCTTC. The chain recombines TRBV28 with TRBJ1-2; 8 nucleotides line up with TRBD1. There are 13 residues in the CDR3. The germline gives CDR1 MDHEN, CDR2 SYDVKM. Losses at the gene ends were 8 bases for V and 8 bases for J; bases not matched to a gene: 10.

J is TRBJ2-7 and V is TRBV2; D gene unclear. Trimming shortened V by 10 bases and J by 7 bases, and 14 bases separated the two germline ends. Germline loops: CDR1 SNHLY, CDR2 FYNNEI. This CDR3 spans 11 amino acids. DNA of the CDR3: TGTGCCATATCGGGTCCCTTAGAGCAGTACTTC. Translated, it gives CAISGPLEQYF.

The CDR3 protein is CASSQEGGRGARPNQPQHF. CDR3 in DNA: TGCGCCAGCAGCCAAGAGGGGGGTCGGGGGGCCCGTCCTAATCAGCCCCAGCATTTT. V gene TRBV4-1 combines with J gene TRBJ1-5; tentative D call: TRBD1 (6 bases). There are 19 residues in the CDR3. CDR1 and CDR2 (germline): MGHRA, YSYEKL. Trimming took 0 bases from V and 4 from J, leaving 22 bases between them.

The chain links TRBV29-1 to TRBJ1-2, with a tentative D call TRBD1 (5 bases). The CDR3 contains 14 residues. The germline V gene encodes CDR1 SQVTM and CDR2 ANQGSEA. V lost 5 bases to trimming and J lost 2 bases, with 15 bases between them. CDR3 region: CSVQDPRQNYGYTF. CDR3 nucleotide sequence: TGCAGCGTTCAGGACCCAAGACAGAACTATGGCTACACCTTC.